The 18 T cell receptor beta chains below all came from one sample that was sequenced in a study of shared clonotypes between healthy human individuals. Method: immunoSEQ multiplex PCR; TCRdb's copy keeps in-frame clones and lacks some. The sample consists of about a million clones, approximately 80% of them appearing once. The sample was memory CD4+ T cells from PBMCs. Subset of the sample: CD45RA-negative fraction. These receptors came from a man aged 18 to 29 in good health. Some clones in this sample may be carry-over from other donors' samples.

In its sample, this clone was seen a few times. The chain joins TRBV2 to TRBJ2-5; 7 bases are shared with TRBD1. This CDR3 contains 13 residues. CDR1 is SNHLY, CDR2 FYNNEI, per germline. The V and J ends lost 7 bases and 5 bases, in that order; junction bases with no gene match: 7. CDR3 loop: CASIRQGYETQYF. The DNA for the CDR3 is TGTGCCAGCATACGACAGGGTTATGAGACCCAGTACTTC.

V usage is TRBV4-1 and J usage is TRBJ1-2; D is unclear. This CDR3 region has 15 residues. CDR1 and CDR2 (germline): MGHRA, YSYEKL. The germline V and J ends were trimmed by 4 bases and 5 bases, with 17 bases remaining between them. In DNA, the CDR3 is TGCGCCAGCAGCCTACACGGACGTGACAAATATGGCTACACCTTC. As protein: CASSLHGRDKYGYTF.

This chain uses TRBV30 with TRBJ2-5; D ambiguous. V was pared by 0 bases and J by 6 bases, with 11 bases between. The germline gives CDR1 GTSNPN, CDR2 SVGIG (reference sequence). The CDR3 is 13 residues long. CDR3 sequence (DNA): TGTGCCTGGAGTGTAATCAGGAGAAAGACCCAGTACTTC. Translating gives CAWSVIRRKTQYF.

This chain links TRBV10-3 with TRBJ2-7, with D perhaps matching TRBD1 (6 bases). V was pared by 6 bases and J by 6 bases, with 15 bases between. Germline V lookup: CDR1 ENHRY, CDR2 SYGVKD. The length of the CDR3 is 13 residues. In nucleotides, the CDR3 is TGTGCCATCAGCCTCGAACAGGGTGGCGAGCAGTACTTC. Amino acid sequence: CAISLEQGGEQYF.

A single count supports this clone. The chain combines TRBV5-4 with TRBJ2-6; 9 nucleotides match TRBD2. Germline CDR1 reads SGHNT; CDR2 reads YYREEE (reference sequence). The CDR3 runs 17 residues. V was pared by 0 bases and J by 0 bases, with 1 base of the junction left unmatched. The CDR3 DNA is TGTGCCAGCAGCTTGGGCGGGAGGGCCTCTGGGGCCAACGTCCTGACTTTC. It is translated as CASSLGGRASGANVLTF.

This chain links TRBV7-3 with TRBJ1-1, with D tentatively TRBD1 (6 bases). Germline V lookup: CDR1 SGHTA, CDR2 FQGTGA. The CDR3 loop spans 12 amino acids. V lost 5 bases and J lost 6, with 10 bases in between. CDR3 DNA sequence: TGTGCCAGCAGCCGAAGGGGGGCTGAAGCTTTCTTT. Translating it yields CASSRRGAEAFF.

Only a few counts were recorded for this clone. Just one base apart from a much larger clone, this may be a read error. The genes are TRBV25-1 and TRBJ1-4, with D possibly being TRBD1 (5 bases). The ends were cut back, 3 bases at V and 7 bases at J, with 12 bases in the middle. Germline-derived CDR1 and CDR2 are MGHDK and SYGVNS. There are 14 residues in the CDR3. CDR3 sequence reads: CASSETVIGEKLFF. The CDR3 DNA sequence: TGTGCCAGCAGTGAGACAGTAATCGGTGAAAAACTGTTTTTT.

The chain combines TRBV18 with TRBJ1-1; no definite D call. Trimming cost V 3 bases and J 3 bases, with 17 bases left between them. Germline loops: CDR1 KGHSH, CDR2 LQKENI. The CDR3 spans 16 residues. In DNA, the CDR3 is TGTGCCAGCTCACCCCGAGGCCGGGATTTCGACACTGAAGCTTTCTTT. Translating gives CASSPRGRDFDTEAFF.

This clone was detected only a few times. CDR3 nucleotide sequence: TGCGCCAGCAGGCCGAGACCGGACTCCTACGAGCAGTACTTC. Protein sequence: CASRPRPDSYEQYF. The rearrangement uses TRBV10-2 and TRBJ2-7; D uncertain. The V gene lost 6 bases and the J gene lost 0 bases, with 12 bases spanning the gap. The CDR3 is made up of 14 amino acids. Germline loops: CDR1 WSHSY, CDR2 SAAADI.

The V call is TRBV6-6, the J call TRBJ1-4; 8 nucleotides agree with TRBD1. This CDR3 spans 16 amino acids. CDR1 and CDR2 from the germline V gene are MNHNY and SVGAGI (reference sequence). V dropped 4 bases and J dropped 4; count of bases not matched to a gene: 8. The CDR3 DNA is TGTGCCAGCAGTTCCGGGACAGGAGAATATAATGAAAAACTGTTTTTT. This encodes CASSSGTGEYNEKLFF.

The chain couples TRBV6-1 to TRBJ2-4; 14 nucleotides agree with TRBD2. The CDR3 is made up of 13 amino acids. Germline lookup yields CDR1 MNHNS and CDR2 SASEGT. The J segment lost 8 bases and the V segment lost 8 bases, leaving 2 bases of the junction unmatched. CDR3 sequence reads: CASPGLAGDIQYF. In nucleotides, the CDR3 is TGTGCCAGCCCGGGACTAGCGGGAGACATTCAGTACTTC.

The sample holds one count of this clone. CDR3: CASSQEGREGSPLHF. Here the CDR3 DNA reads TGCGCCAGCAGCCAAGAGGGCAGGGAGGGTTCACCCCTCCACTTT. The chain couples TRBV4-1 to TRBJ1-6; tentative D call: TRBD1 (5 bases). Germline CDR1 MGHRA, CDR2 YSYEKL. V lost 0 bases and J 9 bases, leaving 12 bases between the germline ends. The CDR3 is 15 residues long.

Comments on this clone: The sample holds other DNA sequences that translate to the same CDR3. The CDR3 coding sequence is TGTGCCAGCAGCTCCTCCGGGACCCGCTCCTACGAGCAGTACTTC. Amino acids: CASSSSGTRSYEQYF. The gene calls are TRBV7-2 and TRBJ2-7, with D perhaps matching TRBD1 or TRBD2 (5 bases each). V lost 4 bases and J 0 bases, leaving 13 bases between the germline ends. Per the germline V gene, CDR1 is SGHTA and CDR2 is FQGNSA. The CDR3 loop spans 15 amino acids.

This sequence joins TRBV18 and TRBJ2-1, with 7 nucleotides matching TRBD2. The CDR3 runs 17 residues. V gave up 2 bases and J gave up 7 bases; unmatched junction bases: 14. Germline V gene sequence: CDR1 KGHSH, CDR2 LQKENI. The chain's CDR3 is CASSPNQGGSLLNEQFF. CDR3 DNA sequence: TGTGCCAGCTCACCAAATCAAGGCGGGAGTCTTTTGAATGAGCAGTTCTTC. Supplemented by reference TRBV18 and TRBJ2-1, the full variable domain reads NAGVMQNPRHLVRRRGQEARLRCSPMKGHSHVYWYRQLPEEGLKFMVYLQKENIIDESGMPKERFSAEFPKEGPSILRIQQVVRGDSAAYFCASSPNQGGSLLNEQFFGPGTRLTVL.

This clone was counted a few times. The genes are TRBV7-2 and TRBJ1-3, with no clear D. The CDR3 runs to 13 residues. Per the germline V gene, CDR1 is SGHTA and CDR2 is FQGNSA. Trimming removed 3 bases from V and 1 base from J, with 4 bases in between. The CDR3 loop reads CASSFPSGNTIYF. For the CDR3, the DNA is TGTGCCAGCAGCTTTCCTTCTGGAAACACCATATATTTT.

This rearrangement joins TRBV2 to TRBJ2-1; D remains ambiguous. The CDR3 covers 10 residues. V lost 10 bases, J lost 8 bases, and 9 bases lay in between. Germline CDR1 is SNHLY and CDR2 is FYNNEI. Here the CDR3 DNA reads TGTGCCACCACCGACTATGAGCAGTTCTTC. This encodes CATTDYEQFF.

This sequence joins TRBV6-1 and TRBJ1-5; no firm D call. V was clipped by 6 bases and J by 4 bases, with 10 bases between them. Looked up from germline, CDR1 is MNHNS and CDR2 is SASEGT. The CDR3 is 13 amino acids. CDR3: CASRILTNQPQHF. DNA for the CDR3: TGTGCCAGCAGGATATTGACTAATCAGCCCCAGCATTTT.

The chain carries TRBV7-8 and TRBJ2-3, with 10 bases identical to TRBD2. V shed 4 bases and J 4 bases; nucleotides not matched to a gene: 8. Germline loops: CDR1 SGHVS, CDR2 FQNEAQ. There are 16 residues in the CDR3. The CDR3 is CASSWESGRAADTQYF. The CDR3 DNA sequence: TGTGCCAGCAGCTGGGAAAGCGGGAGGGCGGCAGATACGCAGTATTTT.